The 21 T cell receptor beta chains below come from one sample, sequenced in a study of shared clonotypes between healthy human individuals. Repertoires were generated with immunoSEQ multiplex PCR, while TCRdb's copy carries only in-frame clones and drops some. The table shows around 330,000 clones, with less than 85% occurring only once. The sample consisted of memory CD4+ T cells sorted from blood. As to subset: CD45RA-negative fraction. The receptors were gathered from a man aged 25-40 years in good health.

This clone was seen a handful of times. This specimen includes other DNA sequences encoding the same CDR3. V usage is TRBV7-8 and J usage is TRBJ1-5, with D unresolved. Germline CDR1 and CDR2: SGHVS and FQNEAQ. The CDR3 is 13 amino acids. Trimming removed 5 bases from V and 2 bases from J, with 7 bases in between. CDR3 DNA sequence: TGTGCCAGCAGCCGTGGAGGCAATCAGCCCCAGCATTTT. It encodes CASSRGGNQPQHF.

This clone was seen a few times. This chain links TRBV30 with TRBJ1-1; D gene unclear. V was shortened by 4 bases and J by 1 base, with 4 bases between the two germline ends. Per germline, CDR1 GTSNPN and CDR2 SVGIG (reference sequence). The CDR3 has 11 residues. This chain's CDR3 is CAWNWNTEAFF. Here the CDR3 DNA reads TGTGCCTGGAATTGGAACACTGAAGCTTTCTTT. Full variable domain (remainder filled in from reference TRBV30 and TRBJ1-1): SQTIHQWPATLVQPVGSPLSLECTVEGTSNPNLYWYRQAAGRGLQLLFYSVGIGQISSEVPQNLSASRPQDRQFILSSKKLLLSDSGFYLCAWNWNTEAFFGQGTRLTVV.

The chain carries TRBV11-2 and TRBJ1-3; 7 nucleotides align to TRBD1. The CDR3 contains 17 residues. The germline CDR1 and CDR2 sequences are SGHAT and FQNNGV. V trimming: 1 base; J trimming: 0 bases; junction bases outside the gene matches: 6. CDR3 region: CASSLGGWDSSGNTIYF. In nucleotides, the CDR3 is TGTGCCAGCAGCTTAGGAGGGTGGGACAGCTCTGGAAACACCATATATTTT.

The CDR3 DNA is TGTGCCAGCAGGAAACAGGGTTACAATGAGCAGTTCTTC. Amino acids: CASRKQGYNEQFF. The rearrangement links TRBV6-5 to TRBJ2-1, with D possibly TRBD1 on 6 matching bases. The germline gives CDR1 MNHEY, CDR2 SVGAGI. Trimming removed 6 bases from V and 4 bases from J, with 10 bases in between. CDR3 length equals 13 residues.

The rearrangement uses TRBV10-2 and TRBJ2-3; D might be TRBD2 (6 bases). The length of the CDR3 is 16 residues. Deletions cut 2 bases from V and 0 bases from J, with 12 bases between. Germline loops: CDR1 WSHSY, CDR2 SAAADI. The CDR3 spells CASSERRERSTDTQYF. The CDR3 nucleotides are TGCGCCAGCAGTGAGCGTCGGGAGAGGAGCACAGATACGCAGTATTTT.

This clone was counted ten times or more. The DNA of the CDR3 is TGTGCTGTTGGCTTGGGCACTGAAGCTTTCTTT. It specifies CAVGLGTEAFF. The chain is built from TRBV7-9 and TRBJ1-1; no clear D. Per the germline V gene, CDR1 is SEHNR and CDR2 is FQNEAQ (reference sequence). The CDR3 has 11 amino acids.

This clone was detected a few times. Other DNA sequences from this sample encode an identical CDR3 as well. The chain combines TRBV27 with TRBJ2-5; D is unresolved. Germline V lookup: CDR1 MNHEY, CDR2 SMNVEV (reference sequence). The CDR3 loop spans 11 amino acids. Trimming pared 2 bases from V and 4 bases from J, leaving 2 bases between. The CDR3 reads CASSLGETQYF. The CDR3 DNA is TGTGCCAGCAGTTTAGGAGAGACCCAGTACTTC.

V is TRBV29-1 and J is TRBJ2-4; 8 bases agree with TRBD1. The CDR3 consists of 12 residues. CDR1 is SQVTM and CDR2 is ANQGSEA in the germline V gene. With 4 bases clipped from V and 8 bases from J, the junction kept 4 bases outside the gene matches. CDR3 region: CSVGQGWDIQYF. The CDR3 coding sequence is TGCAGCGTTGGACAGGGGTGGGACATTCAGTACTTC.

V and J are TRBV27 and TRBJ2-3; 7 bases align to TRBD1. CDR1 is MNHEY and CDR2 is SMNVEV in the germline V gene (reference sequence). CDR3 length equals 13 residues. V lost 6 bases and J lost 2; bases outside the gene matches: 2. The CDR3 is CASRGGNTDTQYF. CDR3 coding DNA: TGTGCCAGCAGAGGGGGCAACACAGATACGCAGTATTTT.

This clone was observed many times. This specimen includes other DNA sequences encoding the same CDR3. The rearrangement joins TRBV6-6 to TRBJ2-2; D is perhaps TRBD1 (5 bases). CDR1 MNHNY and CDR2 SVGAGI come from the germline V gene (reference sequence). Trimming shortened V by 7 bases and J by 3 bases, and 9 bases separated the two germline ends. This CDR3 spans 13 amino acids. The CDR3 sequence is CASTPRDTGELFF. CDR3 bases: TGTGCCAGCACACCCAGGGACACCGGGGAGCTGTTTTTT.

A note on this clone: A far larger clone is one nucleotide away, so this likely arose from a read error. This same CDR3 is encoded by further DNA sequences in the sample. This chain joins TRBV14 and TRBJ1-2; D gene ambiguous. The CDR3 has 13 residues. From germline, CDR1 is SGHDN and CDR2 FVKESK. V was cut by 1 base and J by 0 bases, with 3 bases left in between. CDR3 in DNA: TGTGCCAGCAGCCAAGGGGCTAACTATGGCTACACCTTC. It codes for CASSQGANYGYTF.

This clone appeared a few times. The rearrangement uses TRBV5-6 and TRBJ2-7; 7 bases agree with TRBD1. V gave up 2 bases and J gave up 2 bases; unmatched junction bases: 4. CDR3 size: 14 residues. Germline CDR1 reads SGHDT; CDR2 reads YYEEEE. The CDR3 here is CASSFSGGPYEQYF. The CDR3 DNA reads as TGTGCCAGCAGCTTTTCAGGGGGTCCCTACGAGCAGTACTTC.

CDR3 in amino acids: CASTRTGNEQYF. In DNA, the CDR3 is TGTGCCAGCACGCGGACAGGGAACGAGCAGTACTTC. V is TRBV2 and J is TRBJ2-7, with 8 bases fitting TRBD1. This CDR3 contains 12 residues. With 7 bases clipped from V and 5 bases from J, the junction kept 4 bases outside the gene matches. Germline V gene sequence: CDR1 SNHLY, CDR2 FYNNEI.

The chain combines TRBV5-6 with TRBJ2-3; 7 nucleotides line up with TRBD1. CDR3 length: 16 residues. V lost 4 bases and J lost 2; bases outside the gene matches: 10. Germline V lookup: CDR1 SGHDT, CDR2 YYEEEE. CDR3 nucleotide sequence: TGTGCCAGCAGCGTCGGGACAGACACTCTCACAGATACGCAGTATTTT. It translates to CASSVGTDTLTDTQYF. The whole variable domain, filled in from reference TRBV5-6 and TRBJ2-3, reads DAGVTQSPTHLIKTRGQQVTLRCSPKSGHDTVSWYQQALGQGPQFIFQYYEEEERQRGNFPDRFSGHQFPNYSSELNVNALLLGDSALYLCASSVGTDTLTDTQYFGPGTRLTVL.

V usage is TRBV11-2 and J usage is TRBJ2-5; D may be TRBD1 (5 bases). The V and J ends lost 8 bases and 4 bases respectively, with 11 bases between them. The germline CDR1 and CDR2 sequences are SGHAT and FQNNGV. This CDR3 contains 12 residues. CDR3 sequence: CASQDRGETQYF. Here the CDR3 DNA reads TGTGCCAGCCAAGACAGAGGAGAGACCCAGTACTTC.

The chain has TRBV7-2 and TRBJ1-2, with 7 bases fitting TRBD1. This CDR3 contains 14 residues. Germline assignment: CDR1 SGHTA and CDR2 FQGNSA. Trimming cost V 3 bases and J 4 bases; bases outside gene matches: 5. The CDR3 is CASSLKGQAYGYTF. The DNA of the CDR3 is TGTGCCAGCAGCTTGAAAGGACAGGCCTATGGCTACACCTTC. The variable domain in full, completed from reference TRBV7-2 and TRBJ1-2, reads GAGVSQSPSNKVTEKGKDVELRCDPISGHTALYWYRQSLGQGLEFLIYFQGNSAPDKSGLPSDRFSAERTGGSVSTLTIQRTQQEDSAVYLCASSLKGQAYGYTFGSGTRLTVV.

The chain carries TRBV5-4 and TRBJ2-7; D might be TRBD1 or TRBD2, each matching 6 bases. V lost 4 bases, J lost 2 bases, and 16 bases lay in between. The CDR3 extends over 15 amino acids. CDR1 and CDR2 from the germline V gene are SGHNT and YYREEE (reference sequence). CDR3 loop: CASSPGARGTYEQYF. CDR3 DNA: TGTGCCAGCAGCCCGGGGGCCAGGGGCACCTACGAGCAGTACTTC.

The chain is built from TRBV11-2 and TRBJ2-1; 10 bases fit TRBD1. Germline values: CDR1 SGHAT, CDR2 FQNNGV. The trim removed 0 bases at V and 8 bases at J, leaving 4 bases unmatched. The CDR3 runs 15 residues. CDR3 coding DNA: TGTGCCAGCAGCTTAGATCGGGGACAGGGGTATGAGCAGTTCTTC. Translation: CASSLDRGQGYEQFF.

The chain links TRBV5-1 to TRBJ1-2, with 7 bases matching TRBD1. CDR1 and CDR2 from the germline V gene are SGHRS and YFSETQ. J was trimmed by 3 bases and V by 4 bases; bases with no gene match: 6. This CDR3 is built from 14 residues. The CDR3 protein is CASSTRGMDYGYTF. CDR3 nucleotides: TGCGCCAGCAGCACCAGGGGGATGGACTATGGCTACACCTTC.

The V call is TRBV29-1, the J call TRBJ2-7; the match to TRBD2 covers 11 bases. CDR1 is SQVTM and CDR2 is ANQGSEA in the germline V gene. Germline trimming cut 2 bases from V and 3 bases from J; bases unmatched to any gene: 6. The CDR3 runs to 15 residues. The CDR3 spells CSVEHSGTSGYEQYF. The CDR3, as DNA: TGCAGCGTTGAACACTCTGGGACTAGCGGCTACGAGCAGTACTTC.

The genes are TRBV6-1 and TRBJ1-1; D ambiguous. Trimming took 6 bases from V and 0 from J, leaving 5 bases between them. Germline V gives CDR1 MNHNS, CDR2 SASEGT. CDR3 length: 12 amino acids. The chain's CDR3 is CASSALNTEAFF. CDR3 coding DNA: TGTGCCAGCAGCGCGTTGAACACTGAAGCTTTCTTT.